This T cell receptor (beta chain) was sequenced during a study of cytomegalovirus exposure and HLA in healthy donors. The CDR3 totals 14 residues. CDR1 and CDR2 from the germline V gene are MNHEY and SVGAGI. With V trimmed by 4 bases and J by 5 bases, 7 bases remained unmatched. The PCR ran on 60 Vbeta and 13 Jbeta primers. The assay was immunoSEQ multiplex PCR, and TCRdb's table has in-frame clones only and misses some. Among approximately 120,000 clones, 76% were seen once, and the ten largest hold 1.9%. The table lists this clone with a few counts. This chain joins TRBV6-5 and TRBJ1-2, with TRBD1 identical over 7 bases. Sample: PBMCs. This TCR was sampled from a middle-aged man in good health and CMV-seronegative. CDR3 DNA sequence: TGTGCCAGCAGTTCCGTGACAGGGATGTATGGCTACACCTTC. Residues: CASSSVTGMYGYTF.